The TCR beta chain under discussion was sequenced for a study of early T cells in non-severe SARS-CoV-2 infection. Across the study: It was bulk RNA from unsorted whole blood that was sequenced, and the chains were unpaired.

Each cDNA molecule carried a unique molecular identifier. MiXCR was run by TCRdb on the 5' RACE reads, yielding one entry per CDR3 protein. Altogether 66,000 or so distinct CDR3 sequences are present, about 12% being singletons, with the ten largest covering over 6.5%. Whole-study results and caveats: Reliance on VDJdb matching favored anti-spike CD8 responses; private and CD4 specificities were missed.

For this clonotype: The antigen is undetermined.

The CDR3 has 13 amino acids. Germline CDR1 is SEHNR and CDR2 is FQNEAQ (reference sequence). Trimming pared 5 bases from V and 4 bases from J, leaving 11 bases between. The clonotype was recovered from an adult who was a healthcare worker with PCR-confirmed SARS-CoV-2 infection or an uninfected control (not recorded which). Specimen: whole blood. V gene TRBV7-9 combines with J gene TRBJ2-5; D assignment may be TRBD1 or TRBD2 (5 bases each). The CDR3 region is CASSLVGAETQYF. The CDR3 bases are TGTGCCAGCAGCCTCGTCGGGGCAGAGACCCAGTACTTC.